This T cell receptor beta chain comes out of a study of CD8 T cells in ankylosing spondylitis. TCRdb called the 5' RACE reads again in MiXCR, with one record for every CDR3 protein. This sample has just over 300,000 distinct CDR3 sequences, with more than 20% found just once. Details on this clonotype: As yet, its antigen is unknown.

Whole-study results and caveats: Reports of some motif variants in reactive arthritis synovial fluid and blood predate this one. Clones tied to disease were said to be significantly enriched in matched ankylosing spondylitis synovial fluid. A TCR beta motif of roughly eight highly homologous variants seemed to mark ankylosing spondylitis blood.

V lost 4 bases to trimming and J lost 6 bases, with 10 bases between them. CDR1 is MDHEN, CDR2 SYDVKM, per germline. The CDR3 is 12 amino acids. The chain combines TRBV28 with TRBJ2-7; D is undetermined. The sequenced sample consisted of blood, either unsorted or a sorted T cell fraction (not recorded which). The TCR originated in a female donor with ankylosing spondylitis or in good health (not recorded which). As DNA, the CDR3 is TGTGCCAGCAGTTCTAGGCTGGCCGAGCAGTACTTC. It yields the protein CASSSRLAEQYF.